The clone carrying this TCR beta chain occurred once. As yet, its antigen is unknown. This entry is derived from a study of vaccination and CD4 T cells after COVID-19. This CDR3 spans 15 amino acids. Germline CDR1 SGHTA, CDR2 FQGNSA. V shed 5 bases, J shed 7 bases, and the junction held 11 bases outside the gene matches. Sequencing of DNA taken from cultured CD4+ T cells relied on the Oncomine TCR Beta short-read assay. MiXCR was run by TCRdb on the PCR reads, yielding one entry per CDR3 protein. Here the sample spans about 12,000 distinct CDR3 sequences, approximately 60% being singletons. Treatment denoted: approximately nine-day PBMC culture with coronavirus spike peptide pools or control peptides (ViraFEST assay).

Source material: CD4+ T cells from blood, cultured in vitro. The TCR comes from a human donor who had recovered from COVID-19. The chain uses TRBV7-2 and TRBJ2-1; 7 bases line up with TRBD2. The CDR3 reads CASSITGTTTNEQFF. The CDR3 DNA sequence: TGTGCCAGCAGCATCACCGGGACTACCACTAATGAGCAGTTCTTC.